This TCR beta chain was obtained from a study of T cell repertoires in cytomegalovirus infection. Findings and caveats of the study: Clonotype analysis showed dominance of the ex vivo response by HLA-C-restricted CMV-specific TCR beta clonotypes.

TCRdb re-called the reads through MiXCR, storing one row per CDR3 protein. The data hold 200,000 to 250,000 distinct CDR3 sequences, with about 23% observed a single time. Germline-derived CDR1 and CDR2 are SGHVS and FQNEAQ. V shed 5 bases and J 1 base; nucleotides not matched to a gene: 8. This CDR3 spans 18 amino acids. Note on this clonotype: What it binds is not known.

The TCR originated in a human donor in good health (CMV status not recorded). Some clones in this sample may be carry-over from other donors' samples. The source material was CD8+ T cells from PBMCs. This chain joins TRBV7-8 and TRBJ2-1, with 13 bases identical to TRBD2. This CDR3 reads CASSARLAGGTSYNEQFF. As DNA, the CDR3 is TGTGCCAGCAGCGCAAGACTAGCGGGGGGAACTTCCTACAATGAGCAGTTCTTC.